The T cell receptor beta chain under discussion was sequenced for a study of OX40 agonist ivuxolimab in advanced cancers. Regarding the study in general: Ivuxolimab was an agonistic, fully human IgG2 monoclonal antibody directed against OX40 (CD134), a costimulatory receptor. Intravenous ivuxolimab was administered to patients every 2 weeks at six dose levels: 0.01, 0.1, 0.3, 1.5, 3 and 10 mg/kg. Peripheral TCRbeta sequencing aimed to test whether ivuxolimab altered TCR sequence diversity and caused clonal T-cell expansion. The dose-escalation cohort was around 84% male with a mean age of about 58 years, ranging from about 20 to 80. The paper covers the monotherapy dose-escalation part of the phase I ivuxolimab trial, which included N = 52 patients. Partial responses were achieved by three dose-escalation patients, of whom one had hepatocellular carcinoma and two had cutaneous melanoma. Prior anti-PD-1, anti-PD-L1 or anti-CTLA-4 therapy was permitted, and checkpoint inhibitors had been received by 30% to 40% of dose-escalation patients. Of the approximately 50 patients in dose escalation, about 20 had hepatocellular carcinoma, about 15 had melanoma, 9 had renal cell carcinoma and 9 had head and neck cancer.

For this clone: The antigen it binds to is not known. Base qualities are not at hand, and no much larger clone is one base apart.

For sequencing of the TCRbeta CDR3 region, genomic DNA was extracted from the sorted cells. The immunoSEQ Assay was used to sequence the TCRbeta CDR3 regions. TCRdb provides this immuneACCESS table in a form limited to in-frame rearrangements. Some clones are lacking; in checked studies, under half of them reflect an unresolved V gene, and why the rest are absent is not known. The sample has around 100,000 clones on record, roughly nine tenths of them singletons. 2% to 3% of the sample goes to the ten largest clones. CDR3 length: 16 amino acids, cysteine to phenylalanine. Only the CDR3 region is kept as DNA, spanning 48 bases read in frame from base 1. Trimming accounts for 3 bases at V and 8 bases at J, while the number of junction bases matched to no gene is 10. The germline V gene encodes CDR1 LNHDA and CDR2 SQIVND (reference sequence). The trial excluded patients who had a history of autoimmune disease or were on systemic immunosuppression. Peripheral blood for TCR sequencing was collected from all dose cohorts at baseline, on cycle 4 day 1, and on cycle 7 day 1. Samples were obtained from an open-label, multicenter, first-in-human phase I dose-escalation trial of ivuxolimab. The trial enrolled adults with locally advanced or metastatic head and neck squamous cell, hepatocellular, melanoma or renal cell carcinoma. Before TCR sequencing, CD4+ T cells and CD8+ T cells were sorted from peripheral blood as separate populations.

What the research found in general, with its limitations: After ivuxolimab, expanded clones were on average more numerous among CD8+ T cells than among CD4+ T cells. In the 0.1-3.0 mg/kg groups, partial responders were among the patients with the lowest normalized peripheral clonal expansion, particularly in CD8+ T cells. Low levels of normalized T-cell clonal expansion were also seen in some patients who did not respond. The antigen specificity of the peripheral T cells that underwent clonal expansion was not determined. At doses of 0.1 to 3.0 mg/kg, clonal expansion of both CD4+ and CD8+ blood T cells was observed from baseline to week 6.

The chain links TRBV19 with TRBJ2-1; 10 bases in the middle match TRBD2. The clonotype comes from an adult with an advanced solid tumor such as melanoma, head and neck, liver or kidney cancer. The specimen comprised CD4+ or CD8+ T cells sorted from blood, sampled in a trial of the OX40 agonist ivuxolimab. CDR3 loop: CASSILTSGMRDEQFF. The sequenced DNA: TGTGCCAGTAGTATTTTAACTAGCGGGATGCGAGATGAGCAGTTCTTC.